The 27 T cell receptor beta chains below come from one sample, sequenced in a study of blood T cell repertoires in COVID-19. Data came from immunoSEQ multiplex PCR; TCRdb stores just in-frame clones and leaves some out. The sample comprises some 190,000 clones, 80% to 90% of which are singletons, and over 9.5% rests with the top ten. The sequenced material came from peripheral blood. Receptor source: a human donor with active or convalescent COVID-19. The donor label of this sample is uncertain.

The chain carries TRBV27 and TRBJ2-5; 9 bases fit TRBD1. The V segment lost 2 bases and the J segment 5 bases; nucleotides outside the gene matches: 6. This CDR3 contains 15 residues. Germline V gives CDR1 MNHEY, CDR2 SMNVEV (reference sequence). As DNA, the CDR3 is TGTGCCAGCAGTTTACTTGGGACAGGGTCTGAGACCCAGTACTTC. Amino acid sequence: CASSLLGTGSETQYF.

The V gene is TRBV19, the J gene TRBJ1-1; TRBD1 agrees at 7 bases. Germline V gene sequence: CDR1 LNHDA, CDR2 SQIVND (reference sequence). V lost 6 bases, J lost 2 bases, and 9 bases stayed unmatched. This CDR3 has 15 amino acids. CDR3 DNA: TGTGCCAGTAGGAAATACGACAGGGTCAACACTGAAGCTTTCTTT. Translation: CASRKYDRVNTEAFF. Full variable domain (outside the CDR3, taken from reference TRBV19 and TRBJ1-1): DGGITQSPKYLFRKEGQNVTLSCEQNLNHDAMYWYRQDPGQGLRLIYYSQIVNDFQKGDIAEGYSVSREKKESFPLTVTSAQKNPTAFYLCASRKYDRVNTEAFFGQGTRLTVV.

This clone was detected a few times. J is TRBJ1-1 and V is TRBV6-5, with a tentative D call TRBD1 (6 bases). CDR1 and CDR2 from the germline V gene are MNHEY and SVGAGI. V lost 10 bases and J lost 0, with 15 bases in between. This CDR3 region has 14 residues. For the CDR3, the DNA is TGTGCCACCTCATACAGGGTCATGAACACTGAAGCTTTCTTT. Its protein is CATSYRVMNTEAFF.

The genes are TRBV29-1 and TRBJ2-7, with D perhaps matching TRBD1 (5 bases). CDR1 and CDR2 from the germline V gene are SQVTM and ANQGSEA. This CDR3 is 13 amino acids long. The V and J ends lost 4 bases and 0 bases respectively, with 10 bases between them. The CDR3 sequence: CSVGQTTSYEQYF. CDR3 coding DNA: TGCAGCGTTGGACAGACAACCTCCTACGAGCAGTACTTC.

The DNA for the CDR3 is TGTGCCAGCAGTTACTCCAACGGTGGTCCCGTAACAGATACGCAGTATTTT. Encoded protein: CASSYSNGGPVTDTQYF. The chain employs TRBV6-2 or TRBV6-3 and TRBJ2-3; D unclear. Germline CDR1 is MNHEY and CDR2 is SVGEGT. This CDR3 region has 17 residues. V was shortened by 0 bases and J by 3 bases, with 16 bases between the two germline ends.

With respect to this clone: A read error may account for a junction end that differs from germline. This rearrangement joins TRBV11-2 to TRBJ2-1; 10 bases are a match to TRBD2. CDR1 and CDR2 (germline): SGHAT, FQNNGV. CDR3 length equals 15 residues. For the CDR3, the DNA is TGTGCCAGCAGTTTAGCGGGGGGCTCCTACAATGAGCAGTTCTTC. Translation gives CASSLAGGSYNEQFF.

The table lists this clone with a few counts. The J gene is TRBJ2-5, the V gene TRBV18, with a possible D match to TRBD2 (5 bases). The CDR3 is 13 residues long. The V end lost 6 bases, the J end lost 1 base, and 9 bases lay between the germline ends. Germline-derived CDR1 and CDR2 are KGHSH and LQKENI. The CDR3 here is CASSERLQETQYF. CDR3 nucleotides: TGTGCCAGCTCGGAGCGGCTCCAAGAGACCCAGTACTTC.

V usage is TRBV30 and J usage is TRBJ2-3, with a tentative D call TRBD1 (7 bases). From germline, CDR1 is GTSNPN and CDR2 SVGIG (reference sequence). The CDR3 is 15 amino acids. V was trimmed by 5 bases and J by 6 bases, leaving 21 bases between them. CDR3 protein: CAWGAGGTARDTQYF. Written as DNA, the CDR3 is TGTGCCTGGGGGGCCGGCGGGACAGCCAGGGATACGCAGTATTTT.

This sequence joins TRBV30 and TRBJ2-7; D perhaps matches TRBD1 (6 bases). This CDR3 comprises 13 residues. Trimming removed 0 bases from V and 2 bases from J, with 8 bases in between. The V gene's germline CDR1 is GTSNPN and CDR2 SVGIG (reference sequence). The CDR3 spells CAWSVKGAYEQYF. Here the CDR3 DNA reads TGTGCCTGGAGTGTAAAGGGGGCCTACGAGCAGTACTTC.

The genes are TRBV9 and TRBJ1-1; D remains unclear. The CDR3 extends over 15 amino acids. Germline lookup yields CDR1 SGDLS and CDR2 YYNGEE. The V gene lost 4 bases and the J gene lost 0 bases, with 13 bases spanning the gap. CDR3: CASSPDGTMNTEAFF. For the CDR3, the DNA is TGTGCCAGCAGCCCAGATGGCACCATGAACACTGAAGCTTTCTTT.

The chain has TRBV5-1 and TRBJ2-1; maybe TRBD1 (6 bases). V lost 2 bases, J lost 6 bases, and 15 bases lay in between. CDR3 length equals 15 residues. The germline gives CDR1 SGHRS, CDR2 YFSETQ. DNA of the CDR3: TGCGCCAGCAGCTTAGAACTGGGGGCCACCAATGAGCAGTTCTTC. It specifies CASSLELGATNEQFF. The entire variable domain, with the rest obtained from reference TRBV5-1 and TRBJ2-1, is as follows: KAGVTQTPRYLIKTRGQQVTLSCSPISGHRSVSWYQQTPGQGLQFLFEYFSETQRNKGNFPGRFSGRQFSNSRSEMNVSTLELGDSALYLCASSLELGATNEQFFGPGTRLTVL.

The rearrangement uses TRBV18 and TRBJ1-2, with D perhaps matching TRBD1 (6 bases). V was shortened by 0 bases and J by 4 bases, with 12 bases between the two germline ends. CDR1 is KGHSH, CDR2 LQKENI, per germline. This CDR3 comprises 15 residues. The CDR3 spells CASSPPARGTYGYTF. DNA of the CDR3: TGTGCCAGCTCACCACCCGCCAGGGGCACCTATGGCTACACCTTC.

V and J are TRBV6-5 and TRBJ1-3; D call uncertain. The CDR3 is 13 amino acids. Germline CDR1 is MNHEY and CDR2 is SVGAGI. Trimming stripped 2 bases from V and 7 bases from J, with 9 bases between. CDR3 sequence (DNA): TGTGCCAGCAGTTACCCGGACTCTAACACCATATATTTT. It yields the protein CASSYPDSNTIYF.

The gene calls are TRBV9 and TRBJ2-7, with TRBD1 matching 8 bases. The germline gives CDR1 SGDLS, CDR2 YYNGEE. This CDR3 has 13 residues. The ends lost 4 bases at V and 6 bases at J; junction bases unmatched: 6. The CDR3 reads CASSLEGTGEQYF. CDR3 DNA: TGTGCCAGCAGCCTCGAAGGGACAGGCGAGCAGTACTTC.

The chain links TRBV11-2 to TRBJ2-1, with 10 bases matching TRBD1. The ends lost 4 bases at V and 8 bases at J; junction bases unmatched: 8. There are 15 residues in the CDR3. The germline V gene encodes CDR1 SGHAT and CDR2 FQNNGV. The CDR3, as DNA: TGTGCCAGCAGCTCTTACCGGGACAGGGGAGATGAGCAGTTCTTC. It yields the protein CASSSYRDRGDEQFF. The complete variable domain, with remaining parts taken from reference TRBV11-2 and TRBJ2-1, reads EAGVAQSPRYKIIEKRQSVAFWCNPISGHATLYWYQQILGQGPKLLIQFQNNGVVDDSQLPKDRFSAERLKGVDSTLKIQPAKLEDSAVYLCASSSYRDRGDEQFFGPGTRLTVL.

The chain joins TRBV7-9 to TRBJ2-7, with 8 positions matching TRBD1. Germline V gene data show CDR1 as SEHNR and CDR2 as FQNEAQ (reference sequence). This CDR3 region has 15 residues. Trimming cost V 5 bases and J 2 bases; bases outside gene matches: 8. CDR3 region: CASSPDRVEAYEQYF. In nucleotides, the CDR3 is TGTGCCAGCAGCCCGGACAGGGTGGAGGCCTACGAGCAGTACTTC.

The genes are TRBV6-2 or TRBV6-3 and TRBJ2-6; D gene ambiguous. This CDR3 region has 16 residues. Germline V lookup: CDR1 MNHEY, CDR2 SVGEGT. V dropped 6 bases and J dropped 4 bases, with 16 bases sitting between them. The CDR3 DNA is TGTGCCAGCAGCCCTAGAACGGTGAGAGGGGCCAACGTCCTGACTTTC. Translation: CASSPRTVRGANVLTF.

CDR3 DNA sequence: TGTGCCATCAGTGAAATTGGGGACACGATATACAATGAGCAGTTCTTC. As protein: CAISEIGDTIYNEQFF. The genes are TRBV10-3 and TRBJ2-1; D perhaps matches TRBD1 (6 bases). Germline values: CDR1 ENHRY, CDR2 SYGVKD. V was trimmed by 3 bases and J by 4 bases, leaving 16 bases between them. The CDR3 spans 16 residues.

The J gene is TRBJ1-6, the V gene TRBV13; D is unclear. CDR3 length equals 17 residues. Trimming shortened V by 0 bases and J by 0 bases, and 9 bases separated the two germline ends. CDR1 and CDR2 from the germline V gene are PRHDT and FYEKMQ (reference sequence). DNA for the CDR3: TGTGCCAGCAGCTTAGGCGGTCTGAGCTCCTATAATTCACCCCTCCACTTT. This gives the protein CASSLGGLSSYNSPLHF.

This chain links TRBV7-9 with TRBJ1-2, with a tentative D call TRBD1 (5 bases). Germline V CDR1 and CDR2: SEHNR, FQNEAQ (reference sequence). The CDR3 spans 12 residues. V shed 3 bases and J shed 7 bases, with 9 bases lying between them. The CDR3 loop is CASSLDTPGYTF. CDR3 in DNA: TGTGCCAGCAGCTTGGACACCCCTGGCTACACCTTC. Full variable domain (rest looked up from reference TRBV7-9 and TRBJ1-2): DTGVSQNPRHKITKRGQNVTFRCDPISEHNRLYWYRQTLGQGPEFLTYFQNEAQLEKSRLLSDRFSAERPKGSFSTLEIQRTEQGDSAMYLCASSLDTPGYTFGSGTRLTVV.

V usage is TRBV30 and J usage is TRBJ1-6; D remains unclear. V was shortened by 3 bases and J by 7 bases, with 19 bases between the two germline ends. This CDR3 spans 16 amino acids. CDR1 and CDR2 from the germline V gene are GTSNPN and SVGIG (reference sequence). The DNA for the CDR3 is TGTGCCTGGAGCGGACTGGGGTCTATTGCCAATTCACCCCTCCACTTT. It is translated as CAWSGLGSIANSPLHF.

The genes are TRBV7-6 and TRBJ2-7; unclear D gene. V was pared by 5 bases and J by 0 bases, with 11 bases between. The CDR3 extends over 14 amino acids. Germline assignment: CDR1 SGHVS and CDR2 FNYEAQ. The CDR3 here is CASSRSSGSYEQYF. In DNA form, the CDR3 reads TGTGCCAGCAGCCGGTCTTCTGGCTCCTACGAGCAGTACTTC.

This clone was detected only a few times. Here the CDR3 DNA reads TGTGCCAGCAGCTCGCTCAGGGGGGACAAAAACATTCAGTACTTC. Its translation is CASSSLRGDKNIQYF. This chain connects TRBV11-2 to TRBJ2-4; D is perhaps TRBD1 (7 bases). The CDR3 extends over 15 amino acids. Per the germline V gene, CDR1 is SGHAT and CDR2 is FQNNGV. Trimming took off 4 bases at V and 3 bases at J, with 13 bases between the two ends.

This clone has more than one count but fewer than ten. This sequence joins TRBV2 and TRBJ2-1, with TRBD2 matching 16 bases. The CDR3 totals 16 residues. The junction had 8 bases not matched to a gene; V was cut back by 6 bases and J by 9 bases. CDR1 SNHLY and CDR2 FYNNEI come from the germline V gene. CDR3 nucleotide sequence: TGTGCCAGCAGGGGGGGGACTAGCGGGAGGGCCATTGAGCAGTTCTTC. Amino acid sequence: CASRGGTSGRAIEQFF.

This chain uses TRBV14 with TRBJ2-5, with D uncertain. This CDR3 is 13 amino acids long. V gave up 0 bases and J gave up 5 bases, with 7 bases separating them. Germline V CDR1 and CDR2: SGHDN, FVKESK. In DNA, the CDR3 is TGTGCCAGCAGCCAAGAGACGAGGGAGACCCAGTACTTC. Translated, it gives CASSQETRETQYF.

CDR3 in amino acids: CASSRSGGNQETQYF. CDR3 DNA sequence: TGTGCCAGCAGTCGTAGCGGGGGCAACCAAGAGACCCAGTACTTC. The chain combines TRBV7-9 with TRBJ2-5; 9 bases agree with TRBD2. CDR1 SEHNR and CDR2 FQNEAQ come from the germline V gene (reference sequence). CDR3 length: 15 amino acids. After removal of 6 bases from V and 0 bases from J, the junction contained 5 bases not matched to a gene.

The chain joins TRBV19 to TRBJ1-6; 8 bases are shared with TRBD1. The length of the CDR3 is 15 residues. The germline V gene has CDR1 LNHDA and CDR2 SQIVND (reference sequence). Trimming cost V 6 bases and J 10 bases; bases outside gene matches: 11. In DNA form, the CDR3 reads TGTGCCAGTAGAAAACAGGGGGATCGAAGCTCACCCCTCCACTTT. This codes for CASRKQGDRSSPLHF.